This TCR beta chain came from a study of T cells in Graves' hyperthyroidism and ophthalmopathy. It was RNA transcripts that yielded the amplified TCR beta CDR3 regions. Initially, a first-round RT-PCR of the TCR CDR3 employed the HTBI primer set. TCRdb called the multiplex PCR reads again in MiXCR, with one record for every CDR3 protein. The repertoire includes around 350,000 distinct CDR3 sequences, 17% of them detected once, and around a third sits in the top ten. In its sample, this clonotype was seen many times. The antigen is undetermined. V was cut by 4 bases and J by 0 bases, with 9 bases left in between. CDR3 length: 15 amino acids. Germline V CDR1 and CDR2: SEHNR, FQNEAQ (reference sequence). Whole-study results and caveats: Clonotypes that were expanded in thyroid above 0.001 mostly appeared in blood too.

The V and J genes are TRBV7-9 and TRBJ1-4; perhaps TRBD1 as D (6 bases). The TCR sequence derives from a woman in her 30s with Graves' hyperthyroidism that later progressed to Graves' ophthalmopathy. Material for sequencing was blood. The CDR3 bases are TGTGCCAGCAGCTCCCGGACAGCAACTAATGAAAAACTGTTTTTT. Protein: CASSSRTATNEKLFF.